This T cell receptor beta chain came from a study of blood T cell repertoires in COVID-19. Background on the study: COVID-19 samples collected from the United States, Italy and Spain covered acute and convalescent phases. PBMCs, B-cell-depleted T cells, or T cells provided the cDNA or gDNA that made up the material.

Method: immunoSEQ multiplex PCR; TCRdb's copy keeps in-frame clones and lacks some. There are 250,000 to 350,000 clones in the sample; 70% to 90% occur only once, and under 15% lies in the top ten. The V gene's germline CDR1 is ENHRY and CDR2 SYGVKD. The CDR3 length is 15 residues. The J segment lost 2 bases and the V segment lost 5 bases, leaving 8 bases of the junction unmatched. The J gene is TRBJ2-7, the V gene TRBV10-3, with 8 positions matching TRBD1. The specimen sequenced was peripheral blood. The receptor's source is a woman in her sixties with acute or convalescent COVID-19. CDR3 sequence: CAISRGQVMTYEQYF. DNA for the CDR3: TGTGCCATCAGTCGGGGACAGGTCATGACCTACGAGCAGTACTTC.